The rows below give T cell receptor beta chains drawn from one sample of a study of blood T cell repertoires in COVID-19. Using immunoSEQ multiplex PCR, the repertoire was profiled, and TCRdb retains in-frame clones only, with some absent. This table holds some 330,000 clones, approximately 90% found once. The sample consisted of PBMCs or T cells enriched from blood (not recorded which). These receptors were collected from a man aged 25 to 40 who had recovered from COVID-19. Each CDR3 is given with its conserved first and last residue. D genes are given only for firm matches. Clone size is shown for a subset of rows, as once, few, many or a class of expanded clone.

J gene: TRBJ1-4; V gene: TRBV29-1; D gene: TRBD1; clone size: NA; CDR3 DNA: TGCAGCGTCTTCGGACAGGGCGGGGAAAAACTGTTTTTT; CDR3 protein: CSVFGQGGEKLFF
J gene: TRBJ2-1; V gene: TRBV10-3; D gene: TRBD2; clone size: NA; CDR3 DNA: TGTGCCATCACCCGAGCGGGAGGGAACAATGAGCAGTTCTTC; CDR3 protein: CAITRAGGNNEQFF
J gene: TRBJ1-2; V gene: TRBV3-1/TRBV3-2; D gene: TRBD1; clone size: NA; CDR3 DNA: TGTGCCAGCAGCCCCCGGGACAGCTATGGCTACACCTTC; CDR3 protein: CASSPRDSYGYTF
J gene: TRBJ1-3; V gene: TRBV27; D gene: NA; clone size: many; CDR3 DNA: TGTGCCAGCAGTCCCGACTTCAGGGGCAACACCATATATTTT; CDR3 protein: CASSPDFRGNTIYF
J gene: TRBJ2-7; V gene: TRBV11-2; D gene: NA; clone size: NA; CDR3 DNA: TGTGCCAGCAGCTTAGGACCGCAGGGCTCGTCCTACGAGCAGTACTTC; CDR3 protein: CASSLGPQGSSYEQYF
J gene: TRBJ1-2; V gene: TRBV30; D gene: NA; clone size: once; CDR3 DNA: TGTGCCTGGAGTGTCGGAGGGGTCAACTATGGCTACACCTTC; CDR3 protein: CAWSVGGVNYGYTF
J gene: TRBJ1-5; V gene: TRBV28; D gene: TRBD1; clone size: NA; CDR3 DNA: TGTGCCAGCAGTTCCTACAGGGGGGATCAGCCCCAGCATTTT; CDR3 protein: CASSSYRGDQPQHF
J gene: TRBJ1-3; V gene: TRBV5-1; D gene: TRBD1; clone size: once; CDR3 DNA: TGCGCCAGCAGCTTCGACAGGGGGGGAAACACCATATATTTT; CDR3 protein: CASSFDRGGNTIYF
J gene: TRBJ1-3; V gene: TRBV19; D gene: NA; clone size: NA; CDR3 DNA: TGTGCCAGTAGTATCTCTTACAGGGGAAACACCATATATTTT; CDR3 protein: CASSISYRGNTIYF
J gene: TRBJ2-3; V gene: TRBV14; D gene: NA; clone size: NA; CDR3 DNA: TGTGCCAGCAGCCAAGGGCGAGGGCAGAATACAGATACGCAGTATTTT; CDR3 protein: CASSQGRGQNTDTQYF
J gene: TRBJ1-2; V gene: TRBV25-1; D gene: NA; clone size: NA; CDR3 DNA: TGTGCCAGCGCCCCTGCGACAGAGTCTGCGAACTATGGCTACACCTTC; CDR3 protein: CASAPATESANYGYTF
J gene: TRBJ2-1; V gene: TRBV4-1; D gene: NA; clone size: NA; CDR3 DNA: TGCGCCAGCAGCCACACAGGTAATGAGCAGTTCTTC; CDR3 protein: CASSHTGNEQFF
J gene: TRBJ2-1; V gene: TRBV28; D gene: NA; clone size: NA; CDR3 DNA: TGTGCCACAATACAGGGTTCCTACAATGAGCAGTTCTTC; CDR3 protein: CATIQGSYNEQFF